The 30 T cell receptor beta chains below all came from one sample that was sequenced in a study of early T cells in non-severe SARS-CoV-2 infection. TCRdb redid the calling of the 5' RACE reads with MiXCR, one entry per CDR3 protein. The table lists some 30,000 distinct CDR3 sequences, 9% to 9.5% of them singletons. The sample was whole blood. The receptor set was obtained from an adult who was a healthcare worker with PCR-confirmed SARS-CoV-2 infection or an uninfected control (not recorded which).

Many counts were recorded for this clonotype. V usage is TRBV30 and J usage is TRBJ1-5, with TRBD1 matching 8 bases. CDR3 length: 14 residues. V trimming: 1 base; J trimming: 6 bases; junction bases outside the gene matches: 5. CDR1 GTSNPN and CDR2 SVGIG come from the germline V gene (reference sequence). CDR3 residues: CAWSGGQAGQPQHF. CDR3 DNA sequence: TGTGCCTGGAGTGGGGGACAGGCGGGTCAGCCCCAGCATTTT.

This clonotype was recorded at least ten times. The rearrangement joins TRBV25-1 to TRBJ1-1, with D tentatively TRBD1 (5 bases). Germline V CDR1 and CDR2: MGHDK, SYGVNS. The CDR3 is 13 residues long. V was trimmed by 8 bases and J by 3 bases, leaving 13 bases between them. CDR3 in DNA: TGTGCCAGCGGGCCCGACAGTTACACTGAAGCTTTCTTT. Translating it yields CASGPDSYTEAFF.

This clonotype was seen a few times. The V call is TRBV19, the J call TRBJ1-5, with D perhaps matching TRBD1 (5 bases). The V end lost 2 bases, the J end lost 1 base, and 9 bases lay between the germline ends. Germline V gene lookup returns CDR1 LNHDA and CDR2 SQIVND (reference sequence). The CDR3 spans 15 residues. CDR3 in DNA: TGTGCCAGTAGTATAACCGGGACCAGCAATCAGCCCCAGCATTTT. This sequence encodes CASSITGTSNQPQHF.

The rearrangement links TRBV20-1 to TRBJ2-7; D gene ambiguous. CDR3 length: 11 residues. V lost 3 bases, J lost 1 base, and 4 bases lay in between. Germline CDR1 is DFQATT and CDR2 is SNEGSKA (reference sequence). The CDR3 reads CSARVSYEQYF. The CDR3 DNA is TGCAGTGCTAGGGTATCCTACGAGCAGTACTTC.

With respect to this clonotype: A read error is possible here, since a much larger clone lies one base away. The chain employs TRBV5-4 and TRBJ2-1, with 12 bases matching TRBD1. Germline trimming cut 4 bases from V and 9 bases from J; bases unmatched to any gene: 8. In germline, CDR1 is SGHNT, CDR2 YYREEE (reference sequence). The length of the CDR3 is 15 residues. The CDR3, as DNA: TGTGCCAGCAGCCTTGGGACAGGGGGCTATATTGAGCAGTTCTTC. The encoded protein is CASSLGTGGYIEQFF.

The chain is built from TRBV7-2 and TRBJ1-2; no clear D. This CDR3 region has 15 residues. V was pared by 0 bases and J by 1 base, with 9 bases between. CDR1 and CDR2 (germline): SGHTA, FQGNSA. The DNA of the CDR3 is TGTGCCAGCAGCTTAGCGGGCAGGATTAACTATGGCTACACCTTC. This encodes CASSLAGRINYGYTF.

This clonotype was counted ten times or more. The chain uses TRBV11-2 and TRBJ1-5; perhaps TRBD1 as D (6 bases). Between the trimmed V and J ends, which lost 0 bases and 6 bases, there was a span of 18 bases. Germline lookup yields CDR1 SGHAT and CDR2 FQNNGV. This CDR3 is 17 amino acids long. In DNA, the CDR3 is TGTGCCAGCAGCTTAGATCTCCCCACAGGGAGGGGTCAGCCCCAGCATTTT. This translates into CASSLDLPTGRGQPQHF.

The chain combines TRBV29-1 with TRBJ1-4, with D possibly being TRBD1 (6 bases). This CDR3 has 12 amino acids. V lost 7 bases and J lost 4, with 10 bases in between. CDR1 is SQVTM and CDR2 is ANQGSEA in the germline V gene. CDR3 sequence (DNA): TGCAGCGCCAACAGGGATAATGAAAAACTGTTTTTT. Protein product: CSANRDNEKLFF.

This clonotype occurred a few times. The genes are TRBV19 and TRBJ2-2; perhaps D is TRBD1 or TRBD2 (5 bases each). The CDR3 totals 15 residues. CDR1 is LNHDA and CDR2 is SQIVND in the germline V gene (reference sequence). V dropped 6 bases and J dropped 0 bases, with 11 bases sitting between them. In nucleotides, the CDR3 is TGTGCCAGTAGGCATAGGGGACCGAACACCGGGGAGCTGTTTTTT. It yields the protein CASRHRGPNTGELFF.

This clonotype was detected ten times or more. The chain joins TRBV7-2 to TRBJ1-1; the D gene is possibly TRBD1 (6 bases). Germline loops: CDR1 SGHTA, CDR2 FQGNSA. V lost 5 bases to trimming and J lost 4 bases, with 20 bases between them. CDR3 length: 16 residues. CDR3 residues: CASSLSGRQGRTEAFF. CDR3 coding DNA: TGTGCCAGCAGCCTTTCGGGGCGGCAGGGGCGCACTGAAGCTTTCTTT.

This clonotype was seen many times. The gene calls are TRBV28 and TRBJ1-2; D gene unclear. The germline V gene encodes CDR1 MDHEN and CDR2 SYDVKM. The V gene lost 3 bases and the J gene lost 2 bases, with 10 bases spanning the gap. The CDR3 covers 14 residues. The CDR3 here is CASSLASGNYGYTF. CDR3 sequence (DNA): TGTGCCAGCAGTTTGGCCAGTGGAAACTATGGCTACACCTTC.

As to this clonotype: A much more abundant neighbour one base away suggests this may be a read error. This chain joins TRBV6-6 and TRBJ1-2; no clear D gene. The CDR3 covers 13 residues. The germline gives CDR1 MNHNY, CDR2 SVGAGI (reference sequence). CDR3 nucleotide sequence: TGTGCCAGCATTCCGCGGGTTAACTATGGCCACACCTTC. Amino acid sequence: CASIPRVNYGHTF.

This clonotype was observed a few times. The chain recombines TRBV27 with TRBJ2-3; TRBD1 matches 9 bases. Germline values: CDR1 MNHEY, CDR2 SMNVEV (reference sequence). This CDR3 is built from 16 residues. The V gene end was trimmed by 5 bases and the J gene end by 0 bases; junction bases not matched to a gene: 6. The CDR3 DNA reads TGTGCCAGCAGTCTCGACGGGACAGGGAGCACAGATACGCAGTATTTT. Amino acids: CASSLDGTGSTDTQYF.

This clonotype was seen a few times. This chain uses TRBV6-1 with TRBJ2-1; no definite D call. The CDR3 extends over 13 amino acids. The germline V gene encodes CDR1 MNHNS and CDR2 SASEGT. Trimming took off 11 bases at V and 3 bases at J, with 14 bases between the two ends. In DNA form, the CDR3 reads TGTGCCGGAAGCGAACTGTTCTACAATGAGCAGTTCTTC. Amino acid sequence: CAGSELFYNEQFF.

This clonotype was seen only a few times. The J gene is TRBJ1-6, the V gene TRBV10-3, with 10 bases that match TRBD1. Germline CDR1 reads ENHRY; CDR2 reads SYGVKD. J was trimmed by 14 bases and V by 6 bases; bases with no gene match: 10. CDR3 length: 14 residues. DNA for the CDR3: TGTGCCATCAGCATAGGGACAGGGGAGGTGACCCTCCACTTT. Translation gives CAISIGTGEVTLHF.

The V and J genes are TRBV12-3 or TRBV12-4 and TRBJ2-2; D is unresolved. Trimming cost V 5 bases and J 4 bases, with 8 bases left between them. This CDR3 contains 13 residues. This CDR3 is CASSPQATGELFF. CDR3 bases: TGTGCCAGCAGTCCCCAGGCCACCGGGGAGCTGTTTTTT.

This clonotype was detected ten times or more. The chain links TRBV12-3 or TRBV12-4 to TRBJ1-5, with D possibly TRBD1 on 6 matching bases. The CDR3 is 12 amino acids. V lost 5 bases and J 15 bases, leaving 17 bases between the germline ends. DNA for the CDR3: TGTGCCAGCAGTGTAGGGGGTTTTCTGCTGCATTTT. Amino acid sequence: CASSVGGFLLHF.

In this sample, this clonotype turned up many times. As DNA, the CDR3 is TGTGCCAGCAGCTTAGCTGGGGGGACCCAGTACTTC. Its translation is CASSLAGGTQYF. This sequence joins TRBV7-2 and TRBJ2-5; D is tentatively TRBD1 or TRBD2 (5 bases each). V was cut by 0 bases and J by 7 bases, with 6 bases left in between. This CDR3 has 12 residues. Per germline, CDR1 SGHTA and CDR2 FQGNSA.

CDR3 in DNA: TGCGCCAGCAGCTTGGTATCCCCGACTAGCACAGATACGCAGTATTTT. Translation gives CASSLVSPTSTDTQYF. The chain joins TRBV5-1 to TRBJ2-3, with D unclear. The CDR3 covers 16 residues. V was pared by 0 bases and J by 0 bases, with 11 bases between. Per the germline V gene, CDR1 is SGHRS and CDR2 is YFSETQ. Full variable domain (rest looked up from reference TRBV5-1 and TRBJ2-3): KAGVTQTPRYLIKTRGQQVTLSCSPISGHRSVSWYQQTPGQGLQFLFEYFSETQRNKGNFPGRFSGRQFSNSRSEMNVSTLELGDSALYLCASSLVSPTSTDTQYFGPGTRLTVL.

This clonotype came up a few times. The V gene is TRBV5-1, the J gene TRBJ2-7; TRBD1 might be the D (6 bases). Trimming removed 2 bases from V and 4 bases from J, with 7 bases in between. CDR3 length equals 12 residues. Germline V gene sequence: CDR1 SGHRS, CDR2 YFSETQ. CDR3 nucleotides: TGCGCCAGCAGCTTCCAGGGGTACGAGCAGTACTTC. It translates to CASSFQGYEQYF.

This clonotype was recorded at least ten times. This chain links TRBV29-1 with TRBJ1-5; possible D gene TRBD1, 6 bases. The germline CDR1 and CDR2 sequences are SQVTM and ANQGSEA. The CDR3 extends over 13 amino acids. V gave up 5 bases and J gave up 2 bases, with 10 bases separating them. CDR3 sequence: CSVSRGGNQPQHF. CDR3 sequence (DNA): TGCAGCGTTTCCAGGGGTGGCAATCAGCCCCAGCATTTT. The full variable domain, with the rest looked up from reference TRBV29-1 and TRBJ1-5, is SAVISQKPSRDICQRGTSLTIQCQVDSQVTMMFWYRQQPGQSLTLIATANQGSEATYESGFVIDKFPISRPNLTFSTLTVSNMSPEDSSIYLCSVSRGGNQPQHFGDGTRLSIL.

This clonotype was detected many times. The chain employs TRBV6-5 and TRBJ2-7, with D uncertain. The V gene's germline CDR1 is MNHEY and CDR2 SVGAGI. The CDR3 loop spans 13 amino acids. V shed 5 bases and J shed 5 bases, with 13 bases lying between them. The CDR3 protein is CASSPPLGHEQYF. CDR3 DNA: TGTGCCAGCAGTCCACCCTTGGGTCACGAGCAGTACTTC.

A note on this clonotype: The final CDR3 position lacks the conserved phenylalanine or tryptophan, pointing to a likely read error. V is TRBV27 and J is TRBJ2-7; D remains ambiguous. The CDR3 length is 16 residues. The germline gives CDR1 MNHEY, CDR2 SMNVEV (reference sequence). Trimming pared 7 bases from V and 1 base from J, leaving 20 bases between. CDR3 sequence: CASTRSPAQISYEQYS. CDR3 bases: TGTGCCAGCACCCGAAGTCCCGCGCAAATATCCTACGAGCAGTACTCC.

This clonotype has ten or more counts. The chain links TRBV2 to TRBJ1-1; a possible D gene is TRBD1 (6 bases). V lost 7 bases to trimming and J lost 0 bases, with 15 bases between them. The CDR3 is 15 residues long. Germline assignment: CDR1 SNHLY and CDR2 FYNNEI. CDR3: CASTKQGLMNTEAFF. The CDR3 nucleotides are TGTGCCAGCACCAAACAGGGCTTGATGAACACTGAAGCTTTCTTT.

This clonotype is medium-sized by share. The chain carries TRBV20-1 and TRBJ1-5; D perhaps matches TRBD1 (6 bases). Per the germline V gene, CDR1 is DFQATT and CDR2 is SNEGSKA (reference sequence). V was cut by 2 bases and J by 2 bases, with 10 bases left in between. This CDR3 region has 14 residues. CDR3 nucleotide sequence: TGCAGTGCTAGAACAGGGATGGGCAATCAGCCCCAGCATTTT. It yields the protein CSARTGMGNQPQHF.

For this clonotype: A much larger clone is a single base away; this may be a read error. The chain employs TRBV7-2 and TRBJ2-1; TRBD1 agrees at 9 bases. Germline V lookup: CDR1 SGHTA, CDR2 FQGNSA. The CDR3 is 15 residues long. V dropped 3 bases and J dropped 7; count of bases not matched to a gene: 7. In DNA, the CDR3 is TGTGCCAGCAGCTTGGGGACAGGGACAGGTAATGAGCAGTTCTTC. This sequence encodes CASSLGTGTGNEQFF.

This clonotype was detected many times. The chain links TRBV19 to TRBJ2-3, with 8 bases identical to TRBD2. CDR1 is LNHDA and CDR2 is SQIVND in the germline V gene (reference sequence). The CDR3 loop spans 13 amino acids. V was clipped by 7 bases and J by 2 bases; unmatched bases: 2. This chain's CDR3 is CASTSGYTDTQYF. The CDR3 DNA reads TGTGCCAGTACTAGCGGGTACACAGATACGCAGTATTTT.

This clonotype was observed at least ten times. V usage is TRBV4-3 and J usage is TRBJ1-6, with no clear D. Germline V gene sequence: CDR1 LGHNA, CDR2 YSLEER. The CDR3 consists of 15 residues. V lost 0 bases, J lost 9 bases, and 12 bases lay in between. Here the CDR3 DNA reads TGCGCCAGCAGCCAAGAAGGCCGTACGGGTTCACCCCTCCACTTT. Protein product: CASSQEGRTGSPLHF.

There are many counts of this clonotype. The rearrangement joins TRBV18 to TRBJ2-2, with no clear D. Per germline, CDR1 KGHSH and CDR2 LQKENI. This CDR3 has 13 amino acids. Trimming took 2 bases from V and 6 from J, leaving 7 bases between them. The CDR3 nucleotides are TGTGCCAGCTCACCAGGGTCATCCGGGGAGCTGTTTTTT. It is translated as CASSPGSSGELFF. Full variable domain (outside the CDR3, taken from reference TRBV18 and TRBJ2-2): NAGVMQNPRHLVRRRGQEARLRCSPMKGHSHVYWYRQLPEEGLKFMVYLQKENIIDESGMPKERFSAEFPKEGPSILRIQQVVRGDSAAYFCASSPGSSGELFFGEGSRLTVL.

The chain is built from TRBV27 and TRBJ2-3, with D uncertain. The CDR3 consists of 16 residues. V was pared by 6 bases and J by 0 bases, with 16 bases between. Germline CDR1 MNHEY, CDR2 SMNVEV (reference sequence). In nucleotides, the CDR3 is TGTGCCAGCAGACGCACACCGCGGCCTAGCACAGATACGCAGTATTTT. This encodes CASRRTPRPSTDTQYF.